Below are 25 T cell receptor beta chains sequenced from a single sample in a study of monozygotic twins with cystic fibrosis. Only in-frame clones appear in the TCRdb table, and some are missing; sequencing was by immunoSEQ multiplex PCR. The profile shows 20,000 to 25,000 clones, less than 98% of them singletons. The sequenced sample was blood. The receptors were sampled from a girl between 10 and 17 years old with cystic fibrosis.

The rearrangement uses TRBV27 and TRBJ2-3, with 11 bases that match TRBD2. V gave up 0 bases and J gave up 7 bases; unmatched junction bases: 6. The germline gives CDR1 MNHEY, CDR2 SMNVEV (reference sequence). This CDR3 has 16 residues. The CDR3, as DNA: TGTGCCAGCAGTTTATCTTTAGCGGGAGGGCCCCATACGCAGTATTTT. Translation gives CASSLSLAGGPHTQYF.

This chain uses TRBV28 with TRBJ1-2; maybe TRBD1 (5 bases). This CDR3 region has 12 residues. Trimming cost V 7 bases and J 5 bases, with 11 bases left between them. In germline, CDR1 is MDHEN, CDR2 SYDVKM. This CDR3 reads CASIDSSYGYTF. Written as DNA, the CDR3 is TGTGCCAGCATAGACAGCTCTTATGGCTACACCTTC.

The rearrangement joins TRBV10-1 to TRBJ1-3; D remains ambiguous. This CDR3 has 14 residues. CDR1 is WNHNN and CDR2 is SYGVQD in the germline V gene (reference sequence). Trimming cost V 4 bases and J 0 bases, with 7 bases left between them. CDR3 in amino acids: CASSADLSGNTIYF. DNA of the CDR3: TGCGCCAGCAGTGCGGACCTCTCTGGAAACACCATATATTTT.

J is TRBJ2-3 and V is TRBV6-4, with 9 bases that match TRBD1. Germline V gives CDR1 MRHNA, CDR2 SNTAGT. CDR3 length: 14 residues. V shed 3 bases and J 3 bases; nucleotides not matched to a gene: 1. The CDR3 sequence is CASSETGGTDTQYF. CDR3 bases: TGTGCCAGCAGTGAGACAGGGGGAACAGATACGCAGTATTTT.

The chain has TRBV5-6 and TRBJ2-2; 7 bases align to TRBD2. The germline V gene has CDR1 SGHDT and CDR2 YYEEEE. The V and J ends lost 0 bases and 6 bases, in that order; junction bases with no gene match: 5. The CDR3 loop spans 15 amino acids. The CDR3 DNA reads TGTGCCAGCAGCTTGGGGCCAGCGGGGCCCGGGGAGCTGTTTTTT. This translates into CASSLGPAGPGELFF.

The rearrangement joins TRBV18 to TRBJ2-5, with D unresolved. Germline lookup yields CDR1 KGHSH and CDR2 LQKENI. Trimming left V 2 bases short and J 5 bases short, with 9 bases between. The CDR3 is 13 amino acids. The CDR3 region is CASSPDLMETQYF. The CDR3, as DNA: TGTGCCAGCTCACCAGATTTAATGGAGACCCAGTACTTC.

This rearrangement joins TRBV12-1 to TRBJ2-3; the table gives TRBD2 as D, unverified against the DNA. TRBV12-1 is described as a pseudogene. The CDR3 has 13 amino acids. The CDR3 here is CASSFRGTDTQYF. As DNA, the CDR3 is TGTGCCAGCAGCTTTCGAGGTACAGATACGCAGTATTTT.

This clone appeared a single time. The rearrangement joins TRBV5-6 to TRBJ2-5; D might be TRBD1 (6 bases). V dropped 0 bases and J dropped 4 bases, with 22 bases sitting between them. This CDR3 has 18 residues. From germline, CDR1 is SGHDT and CDR2 YYEEEE. The CDR3 protein is CASSLDPLLQGRRETQYF. CDR3 sequence (DNA): TGTGCCAGCAGCTTGGATCCGCTGTTACAGGGTCGACGAGAGACCCAGTACTTC.

The chain carries TRBV5-1 and TRBJ2-7; D is perhaps TRBD2 (5 bases). This CDR3 is 16 amino acids long. Trimming stripped 0 bases from V and 4 bases from J, with 17 bases between. CDR1 SGHRS and CDR2 YFSETQ come from the germline V gene. In DNA form, the CDR3 reads TGCGCCAGCAGCTTGGACCCAATCAGCGGAAAATACGAGCAGTACGTC. The encoded protein is CASSLDPISGKYEQYV.

The V gene is TRBV6-5, the J gene TRBJ2-3; TRBD1 might be the D (6 bases). Germline CDR1 is MNHEY and CDR2 is SVGAGI. The V gene lost 10 bases and the J gene lost 7 bases, with 24 bases spanning the gap. The CDR3 has 15 residues. CDR3 nucleotides: TGTGCCACCGCCGGGACATCGCTTGGTGTAAATACGCAGTATTTT. Translation gives CATAGTSLGVNTQYF.

This clone was detected once. The V call is TRBV4-3, the J call TRBJ2-7, with unresolved D. Germline V lookup: CDR1 LGHNA, CDR2 YSLEER. CDR3 length: 13 amino acids. Deletions cut 5 bases from V and 6 bases from J, with 14 bases between. CDR3 coding DNA: TGCGCCAGCAGCACTAACGTGGGTGGCGAGCAGTACTTC. It encodes CASSTNVGGEQYF.

V usage is TRBV9 and J usage is TRBJ2-1, with 16 bases matching TRBD2. Germline CDR1 is SGDLS and CDR2 is YYNGEE. V shed 2 bases, J shed 7 bases, and the junction held 12 bases outside the gene matches. CDR3 length: 19 residues. CDR3 sequence (DNA): TGTGCCAGCAGCGTCCTGGGACTAGCGGGAGGGCCCTCGATGAATGAGCAGTTCTTC. Translated, it gives CASSVLGLAGGPSMNEQFF.

V usage is TRBV28 and J usage is TRBJ2-1; 8 bases are a match to TRBD1. The CDR3 is 18 residues long. Germline CDR1 and CDR2: MDHEN and SYDVKM. V lost 5 bases and J lost 1; bases outside the gene matches: 13. The CDR3 region is CASSPSYRQGLSYNEQFF. The CDR3 bases are TGTGCCAGCAGTCCGTCATATAGACAGGGGCTATCCTACAATGAGCAGTTCTTC.

The chain couples TRBV5-1 to TRBJ1-3; 7 nucleotides align to TRBD1. The germline V gene encodes CDR1 SGHRS and CDR2 YFSETQ. Trimming at V came to 6 bases and at J to 2 bases, leaving 2 bases not matched to a gene. The CDR3 covers 13 residues. For the CDR3, the DNA is TGCGCCAGCAAGGGACAGCCTGGAAACACCATATATTTT. This gives the protein CASKGQPGNTIYF. Full variable domain (remainder filled in from reference TRBV5-1 and TRBJ1-3): KAGVTQTPRYLIKTRGQQVTLSCSPISGHRSVSWYQQTPGQGLQFLFEYFSETQRNKGNFPGRFSGRQFSNSRSEMNVSTLELGDSALYLCASKGQPGNTIYFGEGSWLTVV.

The rearrangement uses TRBV6-6 and TRBJ1-1, with D hard to call. This CDR3 comprises 15 residues. Germline V gene data show CDR1 as MNHNY and CDR2 as SVGAGI (reference sequence). V lost 7 bases, J lost 2 bases, and 17 bases lay in between. The DNA for the CDR3 is TGTGCCAGCAACCCTGAGCTCCTTTTAAACACTGAAGCTTTCTTT. Encoded protein: CASNPELLLNTEAFF.

The V and J genes are TRBV2 and TRBJ2-5; D is uncertain. The CDR3 length is 13 residues. The germline CDR1 and CDR2 sequences are SNHLY and FYNNEI. V was pared by 2 bases and J by 1 base, with 5 bases between. The CDR3 nucleotides are TGTGCCAGCAGTGAAACAGTCCAAGAGACCCAGTACTTC. Its protein is CASSETVQETQYF.

This chain links TRBV18 with TRBJ2-2; D gene ambiguous. Between the trimmed V and J ends, which lost 3 bases and 0 bases, there was a span of 8 bases. The CDR3 is 15 residues long. CDR1 KGHSH and CDR2 LQKENI come from the germline V gene. As DNA, the CDR3 is TGTGCCAGCTCACCTTTCCCGCCGAACACCGGGGAGCTGTTTTTT. This sequence encodes CASSPFPPNTGELFF.

This clone was counted a single time. The rearrangement uses TRBV4-3 and TRBJ1-3, with 7 bases identical to TRBD1. Germline V lookup: CDR1 LGHNA, CDR2 YSLEER. Unmatched junction bases numbered 3, after V lost 1 base and J lost 0 bases. This CDR3 has 16 amino acids. Here the CDR3 reads CASSQVGQYSGNTIYF. CDR3 nucleotides: TGCGCCAGCAGCCAAGTGGGACAGTACTCTGGAAACACCATATATTTT.

The rearrangement uses TRBV10-1 and TRBJ2-1, with D unclear. Germline CDR1 is WNHNN and CDR2 is SYGVQD (reference sequence). The CDR3 consists of 8 residues. The V gene lost 5 bases and the J gene lost 13 bases, with 3 bases spanning the gap. The CDR3 nucleotides are TGCGCCAGCAGTAATCAGTTCTTC. Protein sequence: CASSNQFF.

The CDR3 is CASSWTGSRSETQYF. The CDR3 DNA follows: TGCGCCAGCAGCTGGACAGGGTCTAGGTCAGAGACCCAGTACTTC. The chain couples TRBV5-1 to TRBJ2-5; 8 bases line up with TRBD1. Germline-derived CDR1 and CDR2 are SGHRS and YFSETQ. The CDR3 is 15 residues long. The junction had 8 bases not matched to a gene; V was cut back by 3 bases and J by 4 bases.

The CDR3 spells CASMGGAMGTEAFF. CDR3 coding DNA: TGTGCCAGTATGGGGGGCGCGATGGGCACTGAAGCTTTCTTT. The rearrangement joins TRBV19 to TRBJ1-1, with a tentative D call TRBD1 (6 bases). Germline loops: CDR1 LNHDA, CDR2 SQIVND (reference sequence). The CDR3 spans 14 residues. V lost 7 bases, J lost 4 bases, and 16 bases lay in between.

This chain connects TRBV19 to TRBJ2-5; tentative D call: TRBD2 (6 bases). The CDR3 sequence is 15 residues long. Germline lookup yields CDR1 LNHDA and CDR2 SQIVND (reference sequence). Trimming left V 3 bases short and J 5 bases short, with 16 bases between. The CDR3 reads CASSMEGPAVETQYF. CDR3 nucleotide sequence: TGTGCCAGTAGTATGGAGGGTCCCGCAGTGGAGACCCAGTACTTC.

The rearrangement uses TRBV28 and TRBJ1-2; D gene ambiguous. Trimming shortened V by 7 bases and J by 5 bases, and 17 bases separated the two germline ends. Germline assignment: CDR1 MDHEN and CDR2 SYDVKM. CDR3 length: 14 amino acids. The CDR3 sequence: CASTPSRGRYGYTF. CDR3 nucleotides: TGTGCCAGCACCCCGTCCCGGGGTCGGTATGGCTACACCTTC.

On this clone itself: A junction boundary mismatches the germline segment, possibly from a read error. The chain joins TRBV30 to TRBJ2-1, with D possibly TRBD2 on 5 matching bases. Germline lookup yields CDR1 GTSNPN and CDR2 SVGIG (reference sequence). The CDR3 totals 11 residues. CDR3 sequence reads: CALRGYNEQFF. CDR3 DNA: TGCGCTCTTCGGGGTTACAATGAGCAGTTCTTC.

The chain is built from TRBV30 and TRBJ2-4; 10 positions match TRBD2. Germline CDR1 reads GTSNPN; CDR2 reads SVGIG (reference sequence). The CDR3 loop spans 14 amino acids. J was trimmed by 9 bases and V by 1 base; bases with no gene match: 6. The CDR3 is CAWSGGLAVGIQYF. Here the CDR3 DNA reads TGTGCCTGGAGTGGTGGACTAGCGGTGGGCATTCAGTACTTC.